The 31 T cell receptor beta chains reported below all come from one sample, sequenced in a study of CD8+ T cells in alopecia areata. Stated treatment: oral pan-JAK inhibitor, 5-10 mg twice daily. Individuals with alopecia areata gave both lesional scalp punch biopsies and peripheral blood for collection. Reverse transcribed after extraction, RNA yielded cDNA as the sequencing template. Here immunoSEQ multiplex PCR was the method, and the copy in TCRdb shows in-frame clones only, minus some. The data hold under 25,000 clones, with approximately 56% observed a single time. The sample consisted of skin, taken at week 4, from a patient treated with tofacitinib. All receptors come from a human donor with alopecia areata.

This rearrangement joins TRBV28 to TRBJ2-1; the D gene is possibly TRBD2 (5 bases). The CDR3 length is 13 residues. Trimming pared 6 bases from V and 3 bases from J, leaving 9 bases between. Germline CDR1 is MDHEN and CDR2 is SYDVKM. CDR3 amino acids: CASSSGNYNEQFF. The CDR3 region has the DNA TGTGCCAGCAGCTCCGGGAACTACAATGAGCAGTTCTTC.

Here the CDR3 reads CASSPRMNTEAFF. The DNA for the CDR3 is TGTGCCAGCAGCCCCAGGATGAACACTGAAGCTTTCTTT. The rearrangement joins TRBV11-2 to TRBJ1-1, with D uncertain. The CDR3 sequence is 13 residues long. Trimming cost V 5 bases and J 0 bases, with 7 bases left between them. Germline V gene data show CDR1 as SGHAT and CDR2 as FQNNGV.

The rearrangement links TRBV27 to TRBJ1-1, with D possibly matching TRBD1 (5 bases). V was clipped by 8 bases and J by 1 base, with 14 bases between them. Germline V gives CDR1 MNHEY, CDR2 SMNVEV (reference sequence). The CDR3 totals 14 residues. The CDR3 reads CASGTGTSNTEAFF. CDR3 nucleotide sequence: TGTGCCAGCGGGACCGGGACGTCGAACACTGAAGCTTTCTTT.

As concerns this clone: The junction departs from the called germline gene at one end, perhaps through a read error. The chain links TRBV5-1 to TRBJ2-5; TRBD1 might be the D (6 bases). This CDR3 is 15 amino acids long. The germline V gene has CDR1 SGHRS and CDR2 YFSETQ. The CDR3: CASSPTGQNQETQYF. In DNA, the CDR3 is TGTGCCAGCAGCCCGACCGGACAGAACCAAGAGACCCAGTACTTC.

The rearrangement links TRBV5-4 to TRBJ1-1, with D unclear. V was cut by 2 bases and J by 6 bases, with 8 bases left in between. The germline V gene encodes CDR1 SGHNT and CDR2 YYREEE (reference sequence). CDR3 length: 12 amino acids. CDR3 region: CASSFGSSEAFF. The CDR3 coding sequence is TGTGCCAGCAGCTTTGGTAGCTCTGAAGCTTTCTTT. Filled out from reference TRBV5-4 and TRBJ1-1, the complete variable domain reads ETGVTQSPTHLIKTRGQQVTLRCSSQSGHNTVSWYQQALGQGPQFIFQYYREEENGRGNFPPRFSGLQFPNYSSELNVNALELDDSALYLCASSFGSSEAFFGQGTRLTVV.

The chain employs TRBV28 and TRBJ2-7; 7 nucleotides line up with TRBD2. The junction had 14 bases not matched to a gene; V was cut back by 6 bases and J by 0 bases. CDR3 length: 17 amino acids. Germline CDR1 MDHEN, CDR2 SYDVKM. CDR3 in DNA: TGTGCCAGCAGCCCCTTGGGGCTAGCGGTGAGCTCCTACGAGCAGTACTTC. This encodes CASSPLGLAVSSYEQYF.

This chain uses TRBV27 with TRBJ2-3; 9 positions agree with TRBD1. Looked up from germline, CDR1 is MNHEY and CDR2 is SMNVEV (reference sequence). This CDR3 has 18 residues. The ends lost 5 bases at V and 3 bases at J; junction bases unmatched: 15. Here the CDR3 reads CASSPLLIGQGWTDTQYF. CDR3 in DNA: TGTGCCAGCAGTCCACTCCTGATCGGACAGGGGTGGACAGATACGCAGTATTTT.

J is TRBJ2-4 and V is TRBV6-5; D is uncertain. Looked up from germline, CDR1 is MNHEY and CDR2 is SVGAGI. Trimming shortened V by 5 bases and J by 0 bases, and 8 bases separated the two germline ends. This CDR3 region has 14 residues. CDR3 coding DNA: TGTGCCAGCAGTGAAGTCATAGCCAAAAACATTCAGTACTTC. Residues: CASSEVIAKNIQYF.

In DNA, the CDR3 is TGTGCCAGCAGCCCGGGACTAGCATTCTCCTACGAGCAGTACTTC. It encodes CASSPGLAFSYEQYF. V and J are TRBV11-2 and TRBJ2-7, with 9 bases lining up with TRBD2. The V gene end was trimmed by 5 bases and the J gene end by 0 bases; junction bases not matched to a gene: 5. CDR3 length: 15 residues. From germline, CDR1 is SGHAT and CDR2 FQNNGV.

This clone was counted between two and nine times. The chain links TRBV4-1 to TRBJ2-3; 7 bases agree with TRBD1. V lost 4 bases and J lost 3; bases outside the gene matches: 7. Germline V gene lookup returns CDR1 MGHRA and CDR2 YSYEKL. The CDR3 covers 15 residues. This CDR3 reads CASSRPDRETDTQYF. DNA of the CDR3: TGCGCCAGCAGCCGACCCGACAGGGAAACAGATACGCAGTATTTT.

The chain joins TRBV7-3 to TRBJ1-1; no firm D call. CDR3 length equals 12 residues. CDR1 and CDR2 (germline): SGHTA, FQGTGA. Between the trimmed V and J ends, which lost 5 bases and 3 bases, there was a span of 7 bases. The CDR3 reads CASSLLYTEAFF. In nucleotides, the CDR3 is TGTGCCAGCAGCCTTTTATACACTGAAGCTTTCTTT.

The chain has TRBV6-1 and TRBJ1-5; TRBD1 might be the D (5 bases). Trimming left V 4 bases short and J 6 bases short, with 13 bases between. The V gene's germline CDR1 is MNHNS and CDR2 SASEGT. This CDR3 has 14 residues. The DNA for the CDR3 is TGTGCCAGCAGTGCTGAGGGGTCAGGTCAGCCCCAGCATTTT. It encodes CASSAEGSGQPQHF.

V gene TRBV2 combines with J gene TRBJ2-3; TRBD2 agrees at 7 bases. Trimming took 7 bases from V and 5 from J; bases not matched to a gene: 12. This CDR3 has 15 residues. Germline V gene data show CDR1 as SNHLY and CDR2 as FYNNEI. In DNA, the CDR3 is TGTGCCAGCATGGGCCGACTAGCACGAGTAGATACGCAGTATTTT. Translating gives CASMGRLARVDTQYF.

V is TRBV28 and J is TRBJ1-2, with TRBD1 identical over 7 bases. The CDR3 is 19 amino acids. Germline lookup yields CDR1 MDHEN and CDR2 SYDVKM. V shed 6 bases and J 0 bases; nucleotides not matched to a gene: 19. The CDR3 nucleotides read TGTGCCAGCAGAGTTTTGGGTAGACAGGGCCCTCTAGCTAACTATGGCTACACCTTC. It specifies CASRVLGRQGPLANYGYTF.

This clone was seen a few times. The chain employs TRBV28 and TRBJ2-3; D not certain. The germline gives CDR1 MDHEN, CDR2 SYDVKM. Deletions cut 5 bases from V and 0 bases from J, with 12 bases between. The CDR3 runs to 15 residues. The chain's CDR3 is CASSGWSGSTDTQYF. CDR3 DNA: TGTGCCAGCAGTGGGTGGTCAGGTAGCACAGATACGCAGTATTTT.

V and J are TRBV7-2 and TRBJ1-2, with 9 bases lining up with TRBD1. The V segment lost 5 bases and the J segment 12 bases; nucleotides outside the gene matches: 13. The V gene's germline CDR1 is SGHTA and CDR2 FQGNSA. The CDR3 consists of 14 residues. The CDR3 DNA follows: TGTGCCAGCAGCCTCCGGACAGGGGATGGGGGTAACACCTTC. Amino acids: CASSLRTGDGGNTF.

The V gene is TRBV5-6, the J gene TRBJ2-7; 9 bases match TRBD2. The CDR3 length is 14 residues. Germline V gene data show CDR1 as SGHDT and CDR2 as YYEEEE. V gave up 4 bases and J gave up 4 bases; unmatched junction bases: 6. This CDR3 reads CASSPPGLAYEQYF. Here the CDR3 DNA reads TGTGCCAGCAGCCCACCGGGACTAGCTTACGAGCAGTACTTC.

On this clone: The sample contains more than one DNA sequence encoding this CDR3. The rearrangement links TRBV5-1 to TRBJ2-6, with D tentatively TRBD2 (5 bases). CDR3 length: 15 residues. The germline V and J ends were trimmed by 4 bases and 4 bases, with 12 bases remaining between them. Germline-derived CDR1 and CDR2 are SGHRS and YFSETQ. CDR3: CASSPDSSGANVLTF. CDR3 coding DNA: TGCGCCAGCAGCCCAGATTCTAGCGGGGCCAACGTCCTGACTTTC.

The chain couples TRBV2 to TRBJ1-4; 7 bases are a match to TRBD1. The CDR3 loop spans 13 amino acids. CDR1 SNHLY and CDR2 FYNNEI come from the germline V gene. V trimming: 4 bases; J trimming: 8 bases; junction bases outside the gene matches: 4. The CDR3 nucleotides read TGTGCCAGCAGTGTCGAACAGGGGGAAAAACTGTTTTTT. Translated, it gives CASSVEQGEKLFF.

The chain uses TRBV28 and TRBJ2-3; 8 bases align to TRBD2. V gave up 10 bases and J gave up 0 bases; unmatched junction bases: 9. The CDR3 is 15 residues long. From germline, CDR1 is MDHEN and CDR2 SYDVKM. CDR3: CATSHTSGSTDTQYF. The CDR3 coding sequence is TGTGCCACCTCCCATACTAGCGGTAGCACAGATACGCAGTATTTT.

The V and J genes are TRBV15 and TRBJ1-4; 7 bases agree with TRBD1. The length of the CDR3 is 15 residues. Trimming at V came to 1 base and at J to 5 bases, leaving 4 bases not matched to a gene. Germline V gives CDR1 LNHNV, CDR2 YYDKDF (reference sequence). The CDR3 spells CATSRGKQGNEKLFF. Here the CDR3 DNA reads TGTGCCACCAGCAGAGGAAAACAGGGGAATGAAAAACTGTTTTTT.

This clone was seen a few times. This chain joins TRBV23-1 and TRBJ2-3; the match to TRBD1 covers 10 bases. TRBV23-1 is designated an ORF whose function remains uncertain. The CDR3 covers 20 residues. Losses at the gene ends were 4 bases for V and 5 bases for J; bases not matched to a gene: 21. The CDR3, as DNA: TGCGCCAGCAGTCGGGGCGATATATCCAGACAGGGGGCGGATAAAGATACGCAGTATTTT. As protein: CASSRGDISRQGADKDTQYF.

Only a few counts were recorded for this clone. The J gene is TRBJ2-7, the V gene TRBV4-1, with TRBD2 matching 13 bases. Trimming took 1 base from V and 6 from J; bases not matched to a gene: 3. The germline V gene has CDR1 MGHRA and CDR2 YSYEKL. The CDR3 totals 15 residues. The CDR3 bases are TGCGCCAGCAGCCAAGGACTAGCGGGGGGCGGCGAGCAGTACTTC. Its translation: CASSQGLAGGGEQYF.

The chain couples TRBV7-2 to TRBJ2-7; 8 bases are a match to TRBD2. V lost 1 base, J lost 1 base, and 6 bases stayed unmatched. This CDR3 has 16 residues. Germline V gene data show CDR1 as SGHTA and CDR2 as FQGNSA. The CDR3: CASSLDGGGISYEQYF. Here the CDR3 DNA reads TGTGCCAGCAGCTTAGATGGCGGGGGGATTTCCTACGAGCAGTACTTC.

This clone is medium-sized within its sample. The chain couples TRBV7-6 to TRBJ2-7; perhaps TRBD1 as D (5 bases). Germline values: CDR1 SGHVS, CDR2 FNYEAQ. V was shortened by 4 bases and J by 6 bases, with 13 bases between the two germline ends. The CDR3 spans 13 residues. CDR3 region: CASSWAGSGEQYF. CDR3 coding DNA: TGTGCCAGCAGCTGGGCAGGGTCAGGCGAGCAGTACTTC.

Only a few counts were recorded for this clone. This chain joins TRBV15 and TRBJ1-5; D is ambiguous. The CDR3 extends over 13 amino acids. The V gene's germline CDR1 is LNHNV and CDR2 YYDKDF (reference sequence). Between the trimmed V and J ends, which lost 3 bases and 6 bases, there was a span of 9 bases. DNA of the CDR3: TGTGCCACCAGCAGCGGCCGCAGTCAGCCCCAGCATTTT. Translating gives CATSSGRSQPQHF.

V and J are TRBV30 and TRBJ2-3; the D is unclear. The CDR3 consists of 14 residues. Germline V gives CDR1 GTSNPN, CDR2 SVGIG (reference sequence). Trimming shortened V by 1 base and J by 0 bases, and 8 bases separated the two germline ends. CDR3 protein: CAWSALSSTDTQYF. The CDR3 bases are TGTGCCTGGAGTGCACTCAGTAGCACAGATACGCAGTATTTT.

The CDR3, as DNA: TGTGCCAGCAGTTTAATGCCCGGGATGAGTAATTCACCCCTCCACTTT. Amino acids: CASSLMPGMSNSPLHF. This rearrangement joins TRBV27 to TRBJ1-6; D is undetermined. The length of the CDR3 is 16 residues. With 2 bases removed from V and 6 bases from J, the gap between germline ends came to 14 bases. CDR1 and CDR2 (germline): MNHEY, SMNVEV (reference sequence).

This chain links TRBV27 with TRBJ1-1; tentatively, D is TRBD1 (6 bases). Germline values: CDR1 MNHEY, CDR2 SMNVEV (reference sequence). The CDR3 runs 17 residues. V dropped 7 bases and J dropped 2 bases, with 23 bases sitting between them. The CDR3 region is CASTLQGGRGRNTEAFF. In nucleotides, the CDR3 is TGTGCCAGCACCTTACAGGGAGGGCGGGGGCGAAACACTGAAGCTTTCTTT.

The V call is TRBV27, the J call TRBJ2-4; 7 positions match TRBD2. The V and J ends lost 6 bases and 6 bases, in that order; junction bases with no gene match: 17. Germline lookup yields CDR1 MNHEY and CDR2 SMNVEV (reference sequence). The CDR3 has 17 amino acids. CDR3 amino acids: CASRTSVGIRGRNIQYF. The CDR3 nucleotides read TGTGCCAGCAGAACCTCGGTGGGCATCCGCGGGAGAAACATTCAGTACTTC.

This chain uses TRBV7-6 with TRBJ1-6; 10 bases agree with TRBD1. The CDR3 has 13 residues. Losses at the gene ends were 3 bases for V and 13 bases for J; bases not matched to a gene: 3. Germline V gene lookup returns CDR1 SGHVS and CDR2 FNYEAQ. CDR3 nucleotide sequence: TGTGCCAGCAGCTTGGACAGGGGGTTTCCCCTCCACTTT. As protein: CASSLDRGFPLHF. The whole variable domain, filled in from reference TRBV7-6 and TRBJ1-6, reads GAGVSQSPRYKVTKRGQDVALRCDPISGHVSLYWYRQALGQGPEFLTYFNYEAQQDKSGLPNDRFSAERPEGSISTLTIQRTEQRDSAMYRCASSLDRGFPLHFGNGTRLTVT.